The 12 T cell receptor beta chains presented below share a single source sample, sequenced in a study of blood T cells in healthy people across ages. The use of a sample-barcoded 5' primer and a J-beta primer mix characterized a second PCR of roughly 7 to 12 cycles. TCRdb re-called the 5' RACE reads through MiXCR, storing one row per CDR3 protein. The table shows hundreds of thousands of distinct CDR3 sequences, with approximately 21% occurring only once. The source material was blood. Every receptor here comes from a man between 65 and 85 years old in good health.

The rearrangement links TRBV6-5 to TRBJ2-5, with 7 nucleotides matching TRBD2. CDR3 length: 14 amino acids. Per the germline V gene, CDR1 is MNHEY and CDR2 is SVGAGI. Trimming at V came to 0 bases and at J to 4 bases, leaving 2 bases not matched to a gene. CDR3 region: CASSYSLAGETQYF. The CDR3 nucleotides are TGTGCCAGCAGTTACTCATTAGCGGGAGAGACCCAGTACTTC.

The sample holds many counts of this clonotype. This chain uses TRBV28 with TRBJ1-5; D is undetermined. The germline CDR1 and CDR2 sequences are MDHEN and SYDVKM. This CDR3 is built from 15 residues. Trimming pared 6 bases from V and 6 bases from J, leaving 18 bases between. The chain's CDR3 is CASSTLGEGRQPQHF. In DNA, the CDR3 is TGTGCCAGCAGCACACTCGGCGAGGGCCGTCAGCCCCAGCATTTT.

This clonotype was picked up a small number of times. The chain employs TRBV10-3 and TRBJ2-5; D unclear. The DNA end favors TRBJ2-1, so the J call may be wrong. The CDR3 length is 11 residues. CDR1 and CDR2 (germline): ENHRY, SYGVKD. The CDR3 nucleotides are TGTGCCACCCGAAGGATGGATGAGCAGTTCTTC. The encoded protein is CATRRMDEQFF.

The J gene is TRBJ2-1, the V gene TRBV20-1; 8 bases are shared with TRBD2. The CDR3 loop spans 14 amino acids. Germline CDR1 reads DFQATT; CDR2 reads SNEGSKA (reference sequence). Trimming at V came to 6 bases and at J to 0 bases, leaving 4 bases not matched to a gene. The CDR3 here is CSARTSYSYNEQFF. CDR3 in DNA: TGCAGTGCCAGGACTAGCTACTCCTACAATGAGCAGTTCTTC.

The chain combines TRBV10-1 with TRBJ2-5; D not certain. TRBJ2-1 matches the DNA end more closely, so the J call is doubtful. The germline V gene has CDR1 WNHNN and CDR2 SYGVQD (reference sequence). The CDR3 has 13 amino acids. The CDR3 reads CASSGPVAAEQFF. DNA of the CDR3: TGCGCCAGCAGTGGACCCGTAGCCGCGGAGCAGTTCTTC.

This clonotype was counted between two and nine times. The J gene is TRBJ2-7, the V gene TRBV6-5; D possibly corresponds to TRBD2 (6 bases). The CDR3 covers 17 residues. Trimming stripped 0 bases from V and 3 bases from J, with 18 bases between. Germline V lookup: CDR1 MNHEY, CDR2 SVGAGI. The CDR3 spells CASSYSGPLGGVYEQYF. The CDR3 nucleotides are TGTGCCAGCAGTTACTCGGGGCCCCTGGGGGGTGTCTACGAGCAGTACTTC.

This clonotype was seen more than once but under ten times. This chain links TRBV6-5 with TRBJ2-7, with TRBD1 identical over 9 bases. From germline, CDR1 is MNHEY and CDR2 SVGAGI. This CDR3 spans 14 amino acids. Trimming at V came to 2 bases and at J to 4 bases, leaving 3 bases not matched to a gene. CDR3 loop: CASSYRGQGYEQYF. In nucleotides, the CDR3 is TGTGCCAGCAGTTACAGGGGACAGGGTTACGAGCAGTACTTC.

This clonotype showed up just a few times. The CDR3 protein is CASRAGSGGSYEQYF. In nucleotides, the CDR3 is TGTGCCAGCAGGGCAGGTAGCGGGGGCTCCTACGAGCAGTACTTC. The chain combines TRBV2 with TRBJ2-7; 9 bases agree with TRBD2. V trimming: 6 bases; J trimming: 0 bases; junction bases outside the gene matches: 6. CDR3 length equals 15 residues. Germline-derived CDR1 and CDR2 are SNHLY and FYNNEI.

Of note for this clonotype: One end of the junction does not line up with germline, which may come from a read error. The chain joins TRBV3-1 to TRBJ2-1, with 8 bases fitting TRBD2. Germline V lookup: CDR1 LGHDT, CDR2 YNNKEL (reference sequence). The CDR3 runs to 17 residues. In DNA, the CDR3 is TGCGCCAGCAGCCAAGCTCCCCGACTAGCGCCCGACAATGAGCAGTTCTTC. Protein: CASSQAPRLAPDNEQFF.

This clonotype was detected only a few times. The V and J genes are TRBV3-1 and TRBJ2-3, with 16 bases fitting TRBD2. V lost 1 base, J lost 2 bases, and 3 bases stayed unmatched. The CDR3 runs to 18 residues. Germline CDR1 LGHDT, CDR2 YNNKEL (reference sequence). CDR3 sequence reads: CASSQAGTSGRDTDTQYF. The CDR3 DNA is TGTGCCAGCAGCCAAGCGGGGACTAGCGGGAGGGACACAGATACGCAGTATTTT.

This clonotype has only a few counts. The chain links TRBV5-1 to TRBJ1-4, with a tentative D call TRBD1 (6 bases). The V end lost 7 bases, the J end lost 0 bases, and 16 bases lay between the germline ends. Germline values: CDR1 SGHRS, CDR2 YFSETQ. This CDR3 comprises 16 residues. CDR3 amino acids: CASRATGTATNEKLFF. The CDR3 coding sequence is TGCGCCAGCCGAGCGACAGGAACTGCAACTAATGAAAAACTGTTTTTT. Filled out from reference TRBV5-1 and TRBJ1-4, the complete variable domain reads KAGVTQTPRYLIKTRGQQVTLSCSPISGHRSVSWYQQTPGQGLQFLFEYFSETQRNKGNFPGRFSGRQFSNSRSEMNVSTLELGDSALYLCASRATGTATNEKLFFGSGTQLSVL.

This clonotype was seen repeatedly, ten times or more. V is TRBV24-1 and J is TRBJ2-5; 8 bases line up with TRBD2. Matching the DNA end better, TRBJ2-1 makes the J call doubtful. This CDR3 contains 17 residues. CDR1 and CDR2 from the germline V gene are KGHDR and SFDVKD. The CDR3 bases are TGTGCCACCAGTGATTCCCACACGGGAGGGCCCAGGATTGAGCAGTTCTTC. This sequence encodes CATSDSHTGGPRIEQFF.